Here is one TCR beta chain with its context. The CDR3 sequence is 15 residues long. J was trimmed by 2 bases and V by 5 bases; bases with no gene match: 5. Germline loops: CDR1 MDHEN, CDR2 SYDVKM. Use of 60 Vbeta and 13 Jbeta primers characterized the PCR. Clones were sequenced by immunoSEQ multiplex PCR, and TCRdb holds only the in-frame ones, with some missing. The table has some 130,000 clones, 60% to 80% seen once. The data are from a study of cytomegalovirus exposure and HLA in healthy donors. The sequence was obtained from a man in his forties or fifties in good health and CMV-seronegative. Material for sequencing was PBMCs. This sequence joins TRBV28 and TRBJ1-5; 8 bases are shared with TRBD1. The CDR3 here is CASSTQTGGNQPQHF. Here the CDR3 DNA reads TGTGCCAGCAGTACCCAGACAGGGGGCAATCAGCCCCAGCATTTT. The complete variable domain, with remaining parts taken from reference TRBV28 and TRBJ1-5, reads DVKVTQSSRYLVKRTGEKVFLECVQDMDHENMFWYRQDPGLGLRLIYFSYDVKMKEKGDIPEGYSVSREKKERFSLILESASTNQTSMYLCASSTQTGGNQPQHFGDGTRLSIL.